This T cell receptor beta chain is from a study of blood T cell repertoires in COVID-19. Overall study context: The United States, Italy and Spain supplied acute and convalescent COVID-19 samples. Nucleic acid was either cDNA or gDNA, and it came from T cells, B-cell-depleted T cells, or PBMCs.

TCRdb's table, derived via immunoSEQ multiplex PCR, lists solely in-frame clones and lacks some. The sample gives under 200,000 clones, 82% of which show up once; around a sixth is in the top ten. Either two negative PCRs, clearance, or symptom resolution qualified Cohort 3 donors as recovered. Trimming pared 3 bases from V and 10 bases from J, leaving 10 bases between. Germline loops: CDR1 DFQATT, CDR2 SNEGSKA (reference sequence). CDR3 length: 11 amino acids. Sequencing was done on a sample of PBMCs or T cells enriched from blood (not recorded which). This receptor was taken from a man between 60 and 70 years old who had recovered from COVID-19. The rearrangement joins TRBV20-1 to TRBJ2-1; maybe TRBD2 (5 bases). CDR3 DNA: TGCAGTGCTAGCGGGATCAGGGAGCAGTTCTTC. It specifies CSASGIREQFF.